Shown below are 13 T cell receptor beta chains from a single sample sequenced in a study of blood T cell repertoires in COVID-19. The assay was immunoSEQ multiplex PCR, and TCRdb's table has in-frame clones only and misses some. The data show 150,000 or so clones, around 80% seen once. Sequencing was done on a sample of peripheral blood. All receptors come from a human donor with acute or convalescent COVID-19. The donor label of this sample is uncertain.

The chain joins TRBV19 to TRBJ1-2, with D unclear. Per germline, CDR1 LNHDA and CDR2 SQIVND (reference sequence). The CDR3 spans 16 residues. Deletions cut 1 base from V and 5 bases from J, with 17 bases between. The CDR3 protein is CASSIGRLRLDYGYTF. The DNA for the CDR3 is TGTGCCAGTAGTATAGGCCGGCTGAGACTTGATTATGGCTACACCTTC.

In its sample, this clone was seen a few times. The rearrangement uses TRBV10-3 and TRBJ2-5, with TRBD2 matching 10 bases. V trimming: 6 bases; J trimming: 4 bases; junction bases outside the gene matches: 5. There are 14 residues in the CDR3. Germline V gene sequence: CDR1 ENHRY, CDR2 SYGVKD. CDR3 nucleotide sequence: TGTGCCATCAGGGGGACTAGCGACCGAGAGACCCAGTACTTC. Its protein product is CAIRGTSDRETQYF.

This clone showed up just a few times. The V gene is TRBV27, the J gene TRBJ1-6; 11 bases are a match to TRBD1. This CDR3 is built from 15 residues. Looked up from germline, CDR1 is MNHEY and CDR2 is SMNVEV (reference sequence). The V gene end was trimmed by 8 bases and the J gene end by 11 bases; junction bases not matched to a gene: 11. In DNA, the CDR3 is TGTGCCAGCGGCTACCTGGACAGGGGGCTCACACCCCTCCACTTT. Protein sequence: CASGYLDRGLTPLHF.

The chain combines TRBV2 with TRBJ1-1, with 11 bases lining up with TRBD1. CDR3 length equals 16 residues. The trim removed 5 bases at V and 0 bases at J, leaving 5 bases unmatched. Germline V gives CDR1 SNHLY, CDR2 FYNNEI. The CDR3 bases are TGTGCCAGCAGTCTGGACAGGGGGCGCGTGAACACTGAAGCTTTCTTT. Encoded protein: CASSLDRGRVNTEAFF.

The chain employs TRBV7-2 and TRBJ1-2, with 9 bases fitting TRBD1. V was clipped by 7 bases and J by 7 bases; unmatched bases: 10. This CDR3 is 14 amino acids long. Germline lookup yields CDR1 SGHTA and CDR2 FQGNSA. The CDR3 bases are TGTGCCAGCATCCTAACAGGGGGCTCGGCTGGCTACACCTTC. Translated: CASILTGGSAGYTF.

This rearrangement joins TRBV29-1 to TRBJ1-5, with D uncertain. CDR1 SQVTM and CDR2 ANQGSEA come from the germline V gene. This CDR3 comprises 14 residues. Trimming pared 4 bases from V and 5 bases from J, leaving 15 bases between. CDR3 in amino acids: CSVAEGGMDQPQHF. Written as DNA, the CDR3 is TGCAGCGTTGCGGAGGGCGGTATGGATCAGCCCCAGCATTTT.

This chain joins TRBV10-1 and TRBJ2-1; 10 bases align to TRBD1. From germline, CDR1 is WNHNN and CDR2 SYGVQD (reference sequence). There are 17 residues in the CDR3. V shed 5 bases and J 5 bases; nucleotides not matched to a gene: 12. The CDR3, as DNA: TGCGCCAGCAGTTTTAACCCGGACAGGGGGATCCACAATGAGCAGTTCTTC. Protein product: CASSFNPDRGIHNEQFF.

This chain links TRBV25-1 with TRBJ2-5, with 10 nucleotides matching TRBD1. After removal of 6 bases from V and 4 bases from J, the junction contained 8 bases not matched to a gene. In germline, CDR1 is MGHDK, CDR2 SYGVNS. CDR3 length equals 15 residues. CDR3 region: CASSSRDRGSETQYF. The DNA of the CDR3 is TGTGCCAGCAGCTCCCGGGACAGGGGTTCAGAGACCCAGTACTTC. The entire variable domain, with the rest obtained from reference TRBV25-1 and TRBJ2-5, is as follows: EADIYQTPRYLVIGTGKKITLECSQTMGHDKMYWYQQDPGMELHLIHYSYGVNSTEKGDLSSESTVSRIRTEHFPLTLESARPSHTSQYLCASSSRDRGSETQYFGPGTRLLVL.

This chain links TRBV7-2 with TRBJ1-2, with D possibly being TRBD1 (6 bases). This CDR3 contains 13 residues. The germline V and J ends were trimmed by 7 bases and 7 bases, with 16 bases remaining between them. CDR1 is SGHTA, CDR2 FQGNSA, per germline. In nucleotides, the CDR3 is TGTGCCAGCACCCGGACAGAACTCCCTGGCTACACCTTC. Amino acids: CASTRTELPGYTF.

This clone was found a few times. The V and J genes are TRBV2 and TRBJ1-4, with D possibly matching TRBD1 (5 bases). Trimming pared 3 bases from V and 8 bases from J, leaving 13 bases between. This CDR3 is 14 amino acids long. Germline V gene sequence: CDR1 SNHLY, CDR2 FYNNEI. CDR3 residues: CASSERGGREKLFF. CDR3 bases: TGTGCCAGCAGTGAGCGGGGGGGACGGGAAAAACTGTTTTTT.

CDR3 sequence: CASSQDRGSPPLHF. The CDR3 region has the DNA TGCGCCAGCAGCCAAGATAGAGGATCCCCCCCCCTCCACTTT. V gene TRBV4-3 combines with J gene TRBJ1-6; no reliable D call. The CDR3 is made up of 14 amino acids. With 0 bases removed from V and 13 bases from J, the gap between germline ends came to 13 bases. The germline gives CDR1 LGHNA, CDR2 YSLEER.

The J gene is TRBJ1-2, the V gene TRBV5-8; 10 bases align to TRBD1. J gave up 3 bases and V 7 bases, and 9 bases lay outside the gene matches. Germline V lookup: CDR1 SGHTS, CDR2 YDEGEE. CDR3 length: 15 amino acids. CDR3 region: CASGTGTGADYGYTF. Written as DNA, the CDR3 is TGTGCCAGCGGGACCGGGACAGGGGCGGACTATGGCTACACCTTC.

Written as DNA, the CDR3 is TGTGCCAGCAGCTTACAGGTACTGAACACTGAAGCTTTCTTT. Protein sequence: CASSLQVLNTEAFF. J is TRBJ1-1 and V is TRBV5-5; TRBD1 is a possible D gene (5 bases). Germline V gene data show CDR1 as SGHKS and CDR2 as YYEKEE (reference sequence). The CDR3 is 14 residues long. Trimming cost V 2 bases and J 0 bases, with 8 bases left between them. Variable domain in full (rest from reference TRBV5-5 and TRBJ1-1): DAGVTQSPTHLIKTRGQQVTLRCSPISGHKSVSWYQQVLGQGPQFIFQYYEKEERGRGNFPDRFSARQFPNYSSELNVNALLLGDSALYLCASSLQVLNTEAFFGQGTRLTVV.